These 11 T cell receptor beta chains were all obtained from the same sample, sequenced in a study of neurological immune-mediated disorders. From the 5' RACE reads, TCRdb called clonotypes with MiXCR, one entry per CDR3 protein. This sample has some 61,000 distinct CDR3 sequences, with roughly 3.6% found just once. Material for sequencing was PBMCs. These receptors were obtained from a man in his thirties or forties with multiple sclerosis.

Ten or more counts support this clonotype. The chain is built from TRBV5-1 and TRBJ2-5; 9 nucleotides align to TRBD2. Germline trimming cut 1 base from V and 2 bases from J; bases unmatched to any gene: 9. CDR3 length equals 17 residues. In germline, CDR1 is SGHRS, CDR2 YFSETQ. CDR3 bases: TGCGCCAGCAGCTTGTCACTTAGTAGCGGGGGTCAAGAGACCCAGTACTTC. Protein product: CASSLSLSSGGQETQYF.

This clonotype was counted at least ten times. V gene TRBV5-1 combines with J gene TRBJ1-2; D perhaps matches TRBD1 (6 bases). V shed 0 bases and J shed 4 bases, with 7 bases lying between them. This CDR3 is built from 13 residues. Per germline, CDR1 SGHRS and CDR2 YFSETQ. The CDR3 protein is CASSLEGVYGYTF. The CDR3 DNA reads TGCGCCAGCAGCTTGGAGGGGGTCTATGGCTACACCTTC.

This clonotype came up many times. The chain recombines TRBV10-3 with TRBJ2-7; 12 nucleotides align to TRBD2. The CDR3 is 18 amino acids. Germline CDR1 reads ENHRY; CDR2 reads SYGVKD. V shed 3 bases and J 1 base; nucleotides not matched to a gene: 10. This CDR3 is CAISEPGLAGGASYEQYF. As DNA, the CDR3 is TGTGCCATCAGTGAACCGGGGCTAGCGGGGGGGGCTTCCTACGAGCAGTACTTC.

This clonotype occurred many times. The J gene is TRBJ2-5, the V gene TRBV6-2 or TRBV6-3; D might be TRBD1 (6 bases). The V gene lost 6 bases and the J gene lost 0 bases, with 14 bases spanning the gap. From germline, CDR1 is MNHEY and CDR2 SVGEGT. The CDR3 loop spans 15 amino acids. The CDR3 loop reads CASSKLRDNQETQYF. The DNA for the CDR3 is TGTGCCAGCAGCAAACTTCGGGACAACCAAGAGACCCAGTACTTC.

This clonotype has a count of ten or more. The J gene is TRBJ1-5, the V gene TRBV10-3; TRBD1 matches 8 bases. CDR3 length: 14 residues. Germline V lookup: CDR1 ENHRY, CDR2 SYGVKD. Germline trimming cut 6 bases from V and 2 bases from J; bases unmatched to any gene: 3. Here the CDR3 DNA reads TGTGCCATCAGCGAGACAGGGGGCAATCAGCCCCAGCATTTT. It codes for CAISETGGNQPQHF.

The sample holds a few counts of this clonotype. This chain uses TRBV6-6 with TRBJ1-2; D not certain. The CDR3 has 12 amino acids. Trimming removed 8 bases at V and 6 bases at J, with 13 bases between. Looked up from germline, CDR1 is MNHNY and CDR2 is SVGAGI (reference sequence). CDR3 protein: CASDHGGNGYTF. CDR3 DNA sequence: TGTGCCAGCGACCATGGAGGAAATGGCTACACCTTC.

This clonotype occurred many times. This chain uses TRBV2 with TRBJ1-5; D unresolved. V was cut by 4 bases and J by 3 bases, with 10 bases left in between. Germline V CDR1 and CDR2: SNHLY, FYNNEI. CDR3 length: 14 amino acids. The CDR3 protein is CASSAGSPNQPQHF. The CDR3 coding sequence is TGTGCCAGCAGTGCGGGCAGCCCCAATCAGCCCCAGCATTTT. The full variable domain, with the rest looked up from reference TRBV2 and TRBJ1-5, is EPEVTQTPSHQVTQMGQEVILRCVPISNHLYFYWYRQILGQKVEFLVSFYNNEISEKSEIFDDQFSVERPDGSNFTLKIRSTKLEDSAMYFCASSAGSPNQPQHFGDGTRLSIL.

This clonotype has ten or more counts. V is TRBV7-2 and J is TRBJ2-7; the D gene is possibly TRBD1 (6 bases). Germline lookup yields CDR1 SGHTA and CDR2 FQGNSA. The CDR3 has 15 residues. The V gene lost 5 bases and the J gene lost 3 bases, with 17 bases spanning the gap. The DNA of the CDR3 is TGTGCCAGCAGCCAAGTACAGGGCCCTAGCTACGAGCAGTACTTC. The encoded protein is CASSQVQGPSYEQYF.

There are many counts of this clonotype. The gene calls are TRBV7-2 and TRBJ2-3; D gene unclear. The V end was cut by 6 bases, the J end by 2 bases, with 15 bases between. This CDR3 contains 15 residues. Per germline, CDR1 SGHTA and CDR2 FQGNSA. DNA of the CDR3: TGTGCCAGCAGTGCCCTCCGAGCTCCCACAGATACGCAGTATTTT. The encoded protein is CASSALRAPTDTQYF.

This clonotype was seen many times. The chain combines TRBV20-1 with TRBJ2-6; a possible D gene is TRBD1 (6 bases). V lost 1 base and J 4 bases, leaving 14 bases between the germline ends. The CDR3 length is 16 residues. Germline CDR1 and CDR2: DFQATT and SNEGSKA (reference sequence). DNA for the CDR3: TGCAGTGCTAGAGTTTCAGGGGCGCCGGGGGCCAACGTCCTGACTTTC. It is translated as CSARVSGAPGANVLTF.

This clonotype was seen many times. The chain uses TRBV7-2 and TRBJ2-7; D is ambiguous. The CDR3 totals 12 residues. V was pared by 8 bases and J by 3 bases, with 11 bases between. Germline V gene data show CDR1 as SGHTA and CDR2 as FQGNSA. CDR3 protein: CASGQAYYEQYF. The CDR3 DNA reads TGTGCCAGCGGCCAAGCCTACTACGAGCAGTACTTC.